The 8 T cell receptor beta chains given below trace back to one sample, sequenced in a study of blood T cells in healthy people across ages. A J-beta primer mix and a sample-barcoded 5' primer were used in a second PCR of about 7 to 12 cycles. TCRdb re-analysed the 5' RACE reads in MiXCR, keeping a single row per CDR3 protein. Here the sample spans about 1 million distinct CDR3 sequences, 45% being singletons. The sequenced sample consisted of blood. All receptors derive from a woman aged 55-69 years in good health.

This clonotype has just a few counts. V usage is TRBV20-1 and J usage is TRBJ2-5; D might be TRBD2 (6 bases). Judging by the DNA end, TRBJ2-7 fits better; the J call may be wrong. Germline CDR1 is DFQATT and CDR2 is SNEGSKA (reference sequence). This CDR3 spans 16 amino acids. The DNA for the CDR3 is TGCAGTGCTAGTTTGAATCTGATCGGGAGAAGGTACGAGCAGTACTTC. This encodes CSASLNLIGRRYEQYF.

With regard to this clonotype: A much larger clonotype is one base distant, so this may be a read error. V is TRBV7-2 and J is TRBJ1-4, with D hard to call. The germline CDR1 and CDR2 sequences are SGHTA and FQGNSA. The CDR3 is 15 amino acids. The CDR3 loop is CACSLDRATNEKLFF. DNA of the CDR3: TGTGCCTGCAGCTTAGATCGGGCAACTAATGAAAAACTGTTTTTT. The entire variable domain, with the rest obtained from reference TRBV7-2 and TRBJ1-4, is as follows: GAGVSQSPSNKVTEKGKDVELRCDPISGHTALYWYRQSLGQGLEFLIYFQGNSAPDKSGLPSDRFSAERTGGSVSTLTIQRTQQEDSAVYLCACSLDRATNEKLFFGSGTQLSVL.

This clonotype came up many times. V is TRBV29-1 and J is TRBJ1-2; the D is unclear. CDR3 length equals 13 residues. Germline V gene data show CDR1 as SQVTM and CDR2 as ANQGSEA. V lost 3 bases to trimming and J lost 0 bases, with 8 bases between them. In DNA, the CDR3 is TGCAGCGTTGATACACCCCCTAACTATGGCTACACCTTC. It specifies CSVDTPPNYGYTF.

As for this clonotype: The junction differs from germline at one of its ends, possibly a read error. The chain couples TRBV28 to TRBJ2-1; 10 nucleotides line up with TRBD1. There are 15 residues in the CDR3. Germline V CDR1 and CDR2: MDHEN, SYDVKM. The CDR3 bases are TGTGACAGCAGCCAGGGACAGGGGTACTACAATGAGCAGTTCTTC. Protein product: CDSSQGQGYYNEQFF.

V gene TRBV6-1 combines with J gene TRBJ2-1, with 11 bases matching TRBD2. Germline-derived CDR1 and CDR2 are MNHNS and SASEGT. This CDR3 is 15 amino acids long. V lost 5 bases and J lost 9; bases outside the gene matches: 9. The CDR3 here is CASSLLAGVRCEQFF. The CDR3 bases are TGTGCCAGCAGTCTACTAGCGGGAGTTCGCTGTGAGCAGTTCTTC.

This clonotype appeared a few times. The V and J genes are TRBV7-6 and TRBJ2-1, with TRBD2 matching over 16 bases. Trimming at V came to 5 bases and at J to 8 bases, leaving 9 bases not matched to a gene. The CDR3 runs to 17 residues. Germline V gene lookup returns CDR1 SGHVS and CDR2 FNYEAQ. The CDR3 spells CASSSTGTSGGAHEQFF. In DNA form, the CDR3 reads TGTGCCAGCAGCAGCACCGGGACTAGCGGGGGGGCCCATGAGCAGTTCTTC.

The chain links TRBV9 to TRBJ2-7, with 7 bases identical to TRBD2. Germline-derived CDR1 and CDR2 are SGDLS and YYNGEE. V shed 0 bases and J 5 bases; nucleotides not matched to a gene: 5. The CDR3 spans 14 residues. CDR3 DNA: TGTGCCAGCAGCGTAGGCGGGAGCAGCAACGAGCAGTACTTC. It codes for CASSVGGSSNEQYF.

There are a few counts of this clonotype. The chain couples TRBV3-1 to TRBJ2-5, with no clear D. V was clipped by 5 bases and J by 5 bases, with 18 bases between them. Germline lookup yields CDR1 LGHDT and CDR2 YNNKEL (reference sequence). This CDR3 is built from 15 residues. CDR3 in DNA: TGTGCCAGCAGCACTCGACCTGATGGCAGGGAGACCCAGTACTTC. It yields the protein CASSTRPDGRETQYF.